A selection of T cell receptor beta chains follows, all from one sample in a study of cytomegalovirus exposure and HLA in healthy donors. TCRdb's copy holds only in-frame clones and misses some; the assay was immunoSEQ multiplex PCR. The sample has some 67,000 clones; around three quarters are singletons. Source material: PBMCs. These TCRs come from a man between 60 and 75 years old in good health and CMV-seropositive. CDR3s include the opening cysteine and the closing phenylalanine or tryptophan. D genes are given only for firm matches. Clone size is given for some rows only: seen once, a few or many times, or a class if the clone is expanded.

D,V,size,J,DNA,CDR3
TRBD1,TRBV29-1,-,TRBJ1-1,TGCAGCGCCCTGACAGGGGATGAGACTGAAGCTTTCTTT,CSALTGDETEAFF
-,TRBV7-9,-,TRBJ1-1,TGTGCCAGCAGCTTAGCCGGGATATCGCCGGGTCCTTTCTTT,CASSLAGISPGPFF
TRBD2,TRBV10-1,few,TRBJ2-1,TGCGCCAGCGGAAAGACTAGCGGGAGAGGGAATGAGCAGTTCTTC,CASGKTSGRGNEQFF
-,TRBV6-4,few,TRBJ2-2,TGTGCCAGCAGTGTCATGGGGGCGCCAGCCGGGGAGCTGTTTTTT,CASSVMGAPAGELFF
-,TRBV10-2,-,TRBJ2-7,TGCGCCAGCAGTGTATATGCGGAGGCACCCTACGAGCAGTACTTC,CASSVYAEAPYEQYF
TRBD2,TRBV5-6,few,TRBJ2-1,TGTGCCAGCAGCTTGGCTCGGGGGGGCTCCTACAATGAGCAGTTCTTC,CASSLARGGSYNEQFF
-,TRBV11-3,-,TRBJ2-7,TGTGCCAGCAGCACCCGCAGGAATCATTACGAGCAGTACTTC,CASSTRRNHYEQYF
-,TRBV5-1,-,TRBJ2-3,TGCGCCAGCAGCTTGGTAGGAGTAAGTAGCGGCACAGATACGCAGTATTTT,CASSLVGVSSGTDTQYF
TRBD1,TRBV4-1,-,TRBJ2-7,TGCGCCAGCAGCCAAGCCCGGGACAGGGGCGGCGACAAGCAGTACTTC,CASSQARDRGGDKQYF
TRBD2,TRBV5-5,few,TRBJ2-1,TGTGCCAGCAGCTCCCCCGGGGGGGAGAACAATGAGCAGTTCTTC,CASSSPGGENNEQFF
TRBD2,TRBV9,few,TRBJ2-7,TGTGCCAGCAGCCCCCATACTAGCGGGAGTAGCGAGCAGTACTTC,CASSPHTSGSSEQYF
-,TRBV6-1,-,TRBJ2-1,TGTGCCAGCAGGGGGGACTCCCGGCTCGAGTTCTTC,CASRGDSRLEFF
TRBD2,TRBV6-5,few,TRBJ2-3,TGTGCCAGCAGTCCACTAGCGGCTAGCACAGATACGCAGTATTTT,CASSPLAASTDTQYF
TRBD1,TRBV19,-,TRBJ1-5,TGTGCCAGTAGTATTACGGGACAGGGGCGCAATCAGCCCCAGCATTTT,CASSITGQGRNQPQHF
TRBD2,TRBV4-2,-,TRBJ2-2,TGTGCCAGCAGCCAAGTTCTCGGGACTAGCGGGAGGGGGAGCACCGGGGAGCTGTTTTTT,CASSQVLGTSGRGSTGELFF
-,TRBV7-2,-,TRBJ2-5,TGTGCCAGCAGCTTAGGCGGCGGCGGTGAGACCCAGTACTTC,CASSLGGGGETQYF
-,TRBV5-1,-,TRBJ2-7,TGCGCCAGCAGCTTGGCCCTCAGGGGCCGCCGCTACGAGCAGTACTTC,CASSLALRGRRYEQYF
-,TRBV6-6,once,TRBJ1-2,TGTGCCAGCAGTTACTCCACAAGGAGCGTCGATGGCTACACCTTC,CASSYSTRSVDGYTF
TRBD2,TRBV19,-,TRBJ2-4,TGTGCCAGTAGTATAGCGGGGACTAGTTGGTCGGACATTCAGTACTTC,CASSIAGTSWSDIQYF
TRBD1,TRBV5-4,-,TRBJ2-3,TGTGCCAGCAGCTTGCGGGTGACAGGGTATATCACAGATACGCAGTATTTT,CASSLRVTGYITDTQYF